The following is a T cell receptor beta chain sequence with its context. Its specificity is not known. The J segment lost 6 bases and the V segment lost 7 bases, leaving 14 bases of the junction unmatched. The length of the CDR3 is 17 residues. The germline CDR1 and CDR2 sequences are SGHTA and FQGNSA. Diagnostic decisions used clinical symptoms, serum thyroxine and TRAb, thyroid ultrasound and orbital computed tomography. This record comes from a study of T cells in Graves' hyperthyroidism and ophthalmopathy. The overall study: Sampling of peripheral blood happened at initial diagnosis, prior to any treatment.

Study results and limitations: Within blood appeared most thyroid clonotypes that had expanded above 0.001.

From RNA transcripts, TCR beta CDR3 regions were amplified. An initial round of RT-PCR targeting the TCR CDR3 relied on the HTBI primer set. TCRdb passed the multiplex PCR reads through MiXCR, listing each CDR3 protein once. The sample has more than 350,000 distinct CDR3 sequences; 13% to 15% are singletons. Sequencing was done on a sample of blood. This receptor was obtained from a woman in her sixties or seventies with Graves' ophthalmopathy. This chain links TRBV7-2 with TRBJ2-1; 11 positions agree with TRBD2. CDR3: CASTPSAAGTSGNEQFF. The CDR3 DNA follows: TGTGCCAGCACCCCCTCCGCTGCCGGGACTAGCGGCAATGAGCAGTTCTTC.